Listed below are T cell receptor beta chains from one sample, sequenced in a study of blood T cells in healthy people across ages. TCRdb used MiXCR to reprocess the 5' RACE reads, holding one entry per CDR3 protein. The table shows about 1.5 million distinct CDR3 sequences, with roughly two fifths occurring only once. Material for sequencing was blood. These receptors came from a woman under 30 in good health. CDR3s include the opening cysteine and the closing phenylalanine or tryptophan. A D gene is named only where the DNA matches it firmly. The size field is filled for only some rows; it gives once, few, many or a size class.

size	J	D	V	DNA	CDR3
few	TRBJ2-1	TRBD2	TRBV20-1	TGCAGTGCTAGAGATGGGCTTAGCGGGAGCTCCTACAATGAGCAGTTCTTC	CSARDGLSGSSYNEQFF
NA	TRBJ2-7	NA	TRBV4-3	TGCGCCAGCAGCACTGAAGACAGTCCTCTCTACGAGCAGTACTTC	CASSTEDSPLYEQYF
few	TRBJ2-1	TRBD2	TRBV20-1	TGCAGTGCTAGGGCGTGGGCGGGAGGTGGCGATGAGCAGTTCTTC	CSARAWAGGGDEQFF
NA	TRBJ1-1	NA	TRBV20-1	TGCAGTGCGGGCCCGGTCGACACTGAAGCTTTCTTT	CSAGPVDTEAFF
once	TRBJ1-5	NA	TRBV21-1	TGTGCCAGGACCGGGACAGAGAGGGTTCAGCCCCAGCATTTT	CARTGTERVQPQHF
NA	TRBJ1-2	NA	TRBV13	TGTGCCAGCAGCAGAACCCGGGAGGGAGCCTATGGCTACACCTTC	CASSRTREGAYGYTF
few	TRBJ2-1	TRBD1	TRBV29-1	TGCAGCGTAGATCGGGACAGGGGGTCCTACAATGAGCAGTTCTTC	CSVDRDRGSYNEQFF
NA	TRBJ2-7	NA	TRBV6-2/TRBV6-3	TGTGCCAGCAGTTACACTCGAGCGACCTCCTACGAGCAGTACTTC	CASSYTRATSYEQYF
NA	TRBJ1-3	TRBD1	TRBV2	TGTGCCAGCAGTGAGAGGGGGCTACACTCTGGAAACACCATATATTTT	CASSERGLHSGNTIYF
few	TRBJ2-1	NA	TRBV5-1	TGCGCCAGCAGCTCCAGCTGGGACAATGAGCAGTTCTTC	CASSSSWDNEQFF
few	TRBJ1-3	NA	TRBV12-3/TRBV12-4	TGTGCCAGCAGTTTCAGGGGTAGGGGAAACACCATATATTTT	CASSFRGRGNTIYF
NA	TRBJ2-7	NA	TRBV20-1	TGCAGTGCGTTAGTTACCCGGGAGTCCTACGAGCAGTACTTC	CSALVTRESYEQYF
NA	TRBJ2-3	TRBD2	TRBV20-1	TGCACCGCGGGGGGGAGCACAGATACGCAGTATTTT	CTAGGSTDTQYF
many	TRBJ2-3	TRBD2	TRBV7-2	TGTGCCAGCAGCTTGGGACTAGCGGGAGGGTCAGATACGCAGTATTTT	CASSLGLAGGSDTQYF
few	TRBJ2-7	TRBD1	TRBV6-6	TGTGCCAGCAAGGACAGGGACCACGAGCAGTACTTC	CASKDRDHEQYF
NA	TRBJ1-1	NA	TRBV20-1	TGCAGTGCTTTAGTGGTGGGAGGTAACACTGAAGCTTTCTTT	CSALVVGGNTEAFF
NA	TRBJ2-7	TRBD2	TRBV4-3	TGCGCCAGCAGCCAAGATATTGGGCTAGCGGACGTCGACGAGCAGTACTTC	CASSQDIGLADVDEQYF
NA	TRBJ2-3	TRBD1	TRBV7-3	TGTGCCAGCAGCCCAGGACAGGGGGTAGCAGATACGCAGTATTTT	CASSPGQGVADTQYF
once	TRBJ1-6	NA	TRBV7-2	TGTGCCAGCAAACGGACCGAGGATTCACCCCTCCACTTT	CASKRTEDSPLHF
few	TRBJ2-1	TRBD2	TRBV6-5	TGTGCCAGCAGTTATAGGGAGGGCCTCAATGAGCAGTTCTTC	CASSYREGLNEQFF
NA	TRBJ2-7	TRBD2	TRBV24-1	TGTGCCACCAGTGATTCCGGGACTAGCATCTACGAGCAGTACTTC	CATSDSGTSIYEQYF
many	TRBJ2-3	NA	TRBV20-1	TGCAGTGCTAGAGTTGGAGGGAGCACAGATACGCAGTATTTT	CSARVGGSTDTQYF
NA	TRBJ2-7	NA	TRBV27	TGTGCCAGCAGTTTAACTACAGGGCGCGCCTACGAGCAGTACTTC	CASSLTTGRAYEQYF
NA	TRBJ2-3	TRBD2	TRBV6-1	TGTGCCAGCAGTGCCTGGTGGGGACTAGCGGGGGTGGGCACAGATACGCAGTATTTT	CASSAWWGLAGVGTDTQYF
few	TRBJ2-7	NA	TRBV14	TGTGCCAGCAGCCAAGTTGTAGGGGACTACGAGCAGTACTTC	CASSQVVGDYEQYF
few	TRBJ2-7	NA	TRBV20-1	TGCAGTGCTAGGGTGACAGGCCCCTACGAGCAGTACTTC	CSARVTGPYEQYF
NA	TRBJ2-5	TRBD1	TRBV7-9	TGTGCCAGCAGACCGGGACAGGGGGGAATACAAGAGACCCAGTACTTC	CASRPGQGGIQETQYF
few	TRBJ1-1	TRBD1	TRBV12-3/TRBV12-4	TGTGCCAGCAGTCCAGCCGGGACAGGGGCGTTTGAAGCTTTCTTT	CASSPAGTGAFEAFF
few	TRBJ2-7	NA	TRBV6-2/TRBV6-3	TGTGCCAGCAGTTATACGGATAACTACGAGCAGTACTTC	CASSYTDNYEQYF
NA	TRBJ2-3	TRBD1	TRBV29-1	TGCAGCGTAAGGGGGCGTAGCACAGATACGCGGTATTTT	CSVRGRSTDTRYF
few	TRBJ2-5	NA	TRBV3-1	TGTGCCAGCAGGCAAATTTTCCCCTTGAGCGTAAGAACGCAAGAGACCCAGTACTTC	CASRQIFPLSVRTQETQYF
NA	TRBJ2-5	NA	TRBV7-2	TGTGCCAGCAGCTTAAGTTACCACCAAGAGACCCAGTACTTC	CASSLSYHQETQYF
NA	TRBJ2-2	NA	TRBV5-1	TGCGCCAGCAGCTTGGACCTGCTCACCGGGGAGCTGTTTTTT	CASSLDLLTGELFF
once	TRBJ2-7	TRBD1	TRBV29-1	TGCAGCGTGGAACCTGACAGGGGGGAACCCTACAATGAGCAGTACTTC	CSVEPDRGEPYNEQYF
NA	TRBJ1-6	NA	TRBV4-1	TGCGCCAGCAGCCACCTTCTCCGGGGCCCTCATTCACCCCTCCACTTT	CASSHLLRGPHSPLHF
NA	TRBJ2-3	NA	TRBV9	TGTGCCAGCAGCGTTCAAGGGGGAGACACAGATACGCAGTATTTT	CASSVQGGDTDTQYF
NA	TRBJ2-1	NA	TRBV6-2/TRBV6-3	TGTGCCAGCAGGCTATCTGGCATACTAACCTACAATGAGCAGTTCTTC	CASRLSGILTYNEQFF
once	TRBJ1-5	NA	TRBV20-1	TGCAGTGCGGTACTAGGTGGAGCCGGCAGCAATCAGCCCCAGCATTTT	CSAVLGGAGSNQPQHF
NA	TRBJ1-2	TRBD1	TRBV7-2	TGTGCCAGCACCGAGGGACAGAGTTACTATGGCTACACCTTC	CASTEGQSYYGYTF
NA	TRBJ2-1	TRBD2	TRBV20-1	TGCAGTGCTAGACCTCAAACCGGGACTAGCGGATACAATGAGCAGTTCTTC	CSARPQTGTSGYNEQFF
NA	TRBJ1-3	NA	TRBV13	TGTGCCAGCAGAAGTCGTAGTGGGACCATATATTTT	CASRSRSGTIYF
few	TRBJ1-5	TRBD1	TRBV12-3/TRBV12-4	TGTGCCAGCAGTGATCAGGGGACAGGGTACAATCAGCCCCAGCATTTT	CASSDQGTGYNQPQHF
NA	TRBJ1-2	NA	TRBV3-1	TGTGCCAGCAGCCAAGTATTGAGAGGGAGATATGGCTACACCTTC	CASSQVLRGRYGYTF
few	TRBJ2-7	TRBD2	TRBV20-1	TGCAGTGCCTTAGGACCAATAGCGGGAAGCTCCTACGAGCAGTACTTC	CSALGPIAGSSYEQYF
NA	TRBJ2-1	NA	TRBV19	TGTGCCAGTAGGGATGGGGTGGATGAGCAGTTCTTC	CASRDGVDEQFF
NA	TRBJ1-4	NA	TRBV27	TGTGCCAGCAGTTTACGCCAGGGTATGGCTGAAAAACTGTTTTTT	CASSLRQGMAEKLFF
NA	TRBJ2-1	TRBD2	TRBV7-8	TGTGCCAGCAGCCTACCCCTAGCGGGAGGACTATACGAGCAGTTCTTC	CASSLPLAGGLYEQFF
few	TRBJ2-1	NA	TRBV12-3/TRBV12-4	TGTGCCAGCAGACATCTTGCCAATGAGCAGTTCTTC	CASRHLANEQFF
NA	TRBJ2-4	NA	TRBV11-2	TGTGCCAGCAGCCACAGGGATGAGCAGTACTTC	CASSHRDEQYF
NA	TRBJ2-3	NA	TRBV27	TGTGCCAGCAGTTTTTCCAGGTTCACAGATACGCAGTATTTT	CASSFSRFTDTQYF
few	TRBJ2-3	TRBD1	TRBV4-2	TGTGCCAGCAGCCAACCCCAGGGGGTAGTGACAGATACGCAGTATTTT	CASSQPQGVVTDTQYF
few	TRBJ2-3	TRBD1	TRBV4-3	TGCGCCAGCAGCCAAGAGGGGACAGCTTCAGATACGCAGTATTTT	CASSQEGTASDTQYF
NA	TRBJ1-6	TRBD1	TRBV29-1	TGCAGCGTTGGGGACAGTTATAATTCACCCCTCCACTTT	CSVGDSYNSPLHF